The rows below give T cell receptor beta chains drawn from one sample of a study of blood T cell repertoires in COVID-19. Sequencing was performed with immunoSEQ multiplex PCR; in TCRdb, only in-frame clones are kept and a portion is missing. The sample contains roughly 250,000 clones, 75% to 90% of which appear only once. Sequenced material: PBMCs or T cells enriched from blood (not recorded which). The receptors stem from a woman under 40 who had recovered from COVID-19. The CDR3 runs from the conserved cysteine through the conserved F or W. Each record gives: CDR3 DNA, CDR3 protein, D gene, V gene, clone size, J gene. D genes are given only for firm matches. Size is omitted from some rows. Given values are once, few, many or a class for expanded clones.

CDR3 DNA: TGTGCCAGCTCACGGGCCCTCCCTCCAACGGAAGCTTTCTTT
CDR3 protein: CASSRALPPTEAFF
D gene: .
V gene: TRBV18
clone size: .
J gene: TRBJ1-1

CDR3 DNA: TGTGCCAGCAGTTTGGGGACTAGCCCCCACGAGCAGTACTTC
CDR3 protein: CASSLGTSPHEQYF
D gene: TRBD2
V gene: TRBV27
clone size: .
J gene: TRBJ2-7

CDR3 DNA: TGTGCCTGGAGGACAGCCTACGAGCAGTACTTC
CDR3 protein: CAWRTAYEQYF
D gene: .
V gene: TRBV30
clone size: .
J gene: TRBJ2-7

CDR3 DNA: TGTGCCAGCTCACGGGAGAGACAGGATCTGCATTTT
CDR3 protein: CASSRERQDLHF
D gene: .
V gene: TRBV18
clone size: .
J gene: TRBJ1-5

CDR3 DNA: TGTGCCAGCAGCCACCTCACCGGGACAGCTTCCTACGAGCAGTACTTC
CDR3 protein: CASSHLTGTASYEQYF
D gene: TRBD1
V gene: TRBV14
clone size: .
J gene: TRBJ2-7

CDR3 DNA: TGCGCCAGCAGCCAGCCCACAGGGGCGAGAGGAAAGACCCAGTACTTC
CDR3 protein: CASSQPTGARGKTQYF
D gene: TRBD1
V gene: TRBV4-1
clone size: .
J gene: TRBJ2-5

CDR3 DNA: TGTGCCAGCAGCGCGACAGGCGGTGTAGAGACCCAGTACTTC
CDR3 protein: CASSATGGVETQYF
D gene: .
V gene: TRBV11-2
clone size: once
J gene: TRBJ2-5

CDR3 DNA: TGTGCCAGCAGTTACGGTCCGGGTCGAGGCCAGCCCCAGCATTTT
CDR3 protein: CASSYGPGRGQPQHF
D gene: .
V gene: TRBV6-6
clone size: once
J gene: TRBJ1-5

CDR3 DNA: TGTGCCAGCAGTTACTGGGCTCAAGAGACCCAGTACTTC
CDR3 protein: CASSYWAQETQYF
D gene: .
V gene: TRBV6-6
clone size: .
J gene: TRBJ2-5

CDR3 DNA: TGCAGCGTTGATGACGGGTACGGGCAGTACTTC
CDR3 protein: CSVDDGYGQYF
D gene: .
V gene: TRBV29-1
clone size: once
J gene: TRBJ2-7

CDR3 DNA: TGTGCCAGCAAAGAGGGACAGGGCAATTCACCCCTCCACTTT
CDR3 protein: CASKEGQGNSPLHF
D gene: TRBD1
V gene: TRBV7-9
clone size: .
J gene: TRBJ1-6

CDR3 DNA: TGTGCCAGCAGCGTAAGGCCGGAGGAAAAACTGTTTTTT
CDR3 protein: CASSVRPEEKLFF
D gene: .
V gene: TRBV9
clone size: .
J gene: TRBJ1-4

CDR3 DNA: TGTGCCAGCAGTGCCAGACAGGGTAAACTGTTTTTT
CDR3 protein: CASSARQGKLFF
D gene: TRBD1
V gene: TRBV2
clone size: few
J gene: TRBJ1-4

CDR3 DNA: TGTGCCAGCAGCATCGACAGGGGTCGGGAAAAACTGTTTTTT
CDR3 protein: CASSIDRGREKLFF
D gene: TRBD1
V gene: TRBV5-5
clone size: few
J gene: TRBJ1-4

CDR3 DNA: TGTGCCAGCAGTCCCGGGACAGGGCTTGGCTACACCTTC
CDR3 protein: CASSPGTGLGYTF
D gene: TRBD1
V gene: TRBV6-5
clone size: once
J gene: TRBJ1-2

CDR3 DNA: TGCAGTGTAACCGGGCCAGGGGGCAGCGGTCAGCCCCAGCATTTT
CDR3 protein: CSVTGPGGSGQPQHF
D gene: TRBD1
V gene: TRBV29-1
clone size: .
J gene: TRBJ1-5

CDR3 DNA: TGTGCCAGCTCACCTCCAGGGGTTACTGAAGCTTTCTTT
CDR3 protein: CASSPPGVTEAFF
D gene: .
V gene: TRBV18
clone size: .
J gene: TRBJ1-1

CDR3 DNA: TGTGCCAGCAGCTCGATCAGGGTAAACAGGGGCGACTATGGCTACACCTTC
CDR3 protein: CASSSIRVNRGDYGYTF
D gene: TRBD1
V gene: TRBV11-2
clone size: .
J gene: TRBJ1-2

CDR3 DNA: TGTGCCAGCTCACCACTGGATACTATGCGGTTCCGCACTGAAGCTTTCTTT
CDR3 protein: CASSPLDTMRFRTEAFF
D gene: .
V gene: TRBV18
clone size: .
J gene: TRBJ1-1

CDR3 DNA: TGTGCCAGTAGTATCTCAGGGGACTCTGGAAACACCATATATTTT
CDR3 protein: CASSISGDSGNTIYF
D gene: .
V gene: TRBV19
clone size: .
J gene: TRBJ1-3

CDR3 DNA: TGTGCCAGCAGCTTAATTGGACTAGCGGGACTCACAGATACGCAGTATTTT
CDR3 protein: CASSLIGLAGLTDTQYF
D gene: TRBD2
V gene: TRBV7-3
clone size: .
J gene: TRBJ2-3

CDR3 DNA: TGTGCCAGCTCACCCGCGGAGAACGTCCCTAATTCACCCCTCCACTTT
CDR3 protein: CASSPAENVPNSPLHF
D gene: .
V gene: TRBV18
clone size: .
J gene: TRBJ1-6

CDR3 DNA: TGTGCCAGCAGCGCTCGGACTAGAGCGGATTCGGGTACGCAGTATTTT
CDR3 protein: CASSARTRADSGTQYF
D gene: TRBD2
V gene: TRBV5-5
clone size: .
J gene: TRBJ2-3

CDR3 DNA: TGTGCCAGTAATAACCGGGACAGGAACAACGAGCAGTACTTC
CDR3 protein: CASNNRDRNNEQYF
D gene: TRBD1
V gene: TRBV19
clone size: .
J gene: TRBJ2-7

CDR3 DNA: TGTGCCAGCAGAACCCTAGGCGGGCCGTCGGGCTACAATGAGCAGTTCTTC
CDR3 protein: CASRTLGGPSGYNEQFF
D gene: .
V gene: TRBV9
clone size: once
J gene: TRBJ2-1

CDR3 DNA: TGTGCCAGCAGCTTCCTGACAGGGAAATCGAACACTGAAGCTTTCTTT
CDR3 protein: CASSFLTGKSNTEAFF
D gene: TRBD1
V gene: TRBV7-8
clone size: .
J gene: TRBJ1-1

CDR3 DNA: TGTGCCAGCAGCCAAGAATTGGGGGGAGGCTACACCTTC
CDR3 protein: CASSQELGGGYTF
D gene: .
V gene: TRBV3-1/TRBV3-2
clone size: .
J gene: TRBJ1-2

CDR3 DNA: TGTGCCAGCAGTACCACAGGGCGCAATCAGCCCCAGCATTTT
CDR3 protein: CASSTTGRNQPQHF
D gene: .
V gene: TRBV28
clone size: .
J gene: TRBJ1-5

CDR3 DNA: TGTGCCAGCAGCCTAGGGGCGGGACACACTGAAGCTTTCTTT
CDR3 protein: CASSLGAGHTEAFF
D gene: .
V gene: TRBV4-2
clone size: .
J gene: TRBJ1-1

CDR3 DNA: TGTGCCAGCAGCTTAGGGCTCCGCTCCTATAATTCACCCCTCCACTTT
CDR3 protein: CASSLGLRSYNSPLHF
D gene: .
V gene: TRBV11-2
clone size: .
J gene: TRBJ1-6

CDR3 DNA: TGTGCCAGTAGTAACCCCAAGGACAGGATCTACGAGCAGTACTTC
CDR3 protein: CASSNPKDRIYEQYF
D gene: TRBD1
V gene: TRBV19
clone size: .
J gene: TRBJ2-7

CDR3 DNA: TGTGCCAGCAGTGAGGACAGGGTAGTTGGTGACTACACCTTC
CDR3 protein: CASSEDRVVGDYTF
D gene: TRBD1
V gene: TRBV6-1
clone size: .
J gene: TRBJ1-2

CDR3 DNA: TGCGCCAGCAGCTTAGCAGGGGGTTCTGGAAACACCATATATTTT
CDR3 protein: CASSLAGGSGNTIYF
D gene: TRBD1
V gene: TRBV5-1
clone size: once
J gene: TRBJ1-3

CDR3 DNA: TGTGCCAGCAGCGTAGATGACTCTAGCTACCTCCACTTT
CDR3 protein: CASSVDDSSYLHF
D gene: .
V gene: TRBV9
clone size: .
J gene: TRBJ1-6

CDR3 DNA: TGCAGTGCTAGTGATAGCGGGAGGGCGAGAGATACGCAGTATTTT
CDR3 protein: CSASDSGRARDTQYF
D gene: TRBD2
V gene: TRBV20-1
clone size: .
J gene: TRBJ2-3

CDR3 DNA: TGCGCCAGCAGCTTGGACAACTACGAGCAGTACTTC
CDR3 protein: CASSLDNYEQYF
D gene: .
V gene: TRBV5-1
clone size: few
J gene: TRBJ2-7

CDR3 DNA: TGTGCCAGCAGCTTATTACCGGGGGGCCTCATATCCTACGAGCAGTACTTC
CDR3 protein: CASSLLPGGLISYEQYF
D gene: .
V gene: TRBV11-2
clone size: .
J gene: TRBJ2-7

CDR3 DNA: TGTGCCAGCAGGACAACAGGGAATCAGCCCCAGCATTTT
CDR3 protein: CASRTTGNQPQHF
D gene: .
V gene: TRBV12-3/TRBV12-4
clone size: .
J gene: TRBJ1-5

CDR3 DNA: TGTGCCAGCACTCGGGACAGGAACACTGAAGCTTTCTTT
CDR3 protein: CASTRDRNTEAFF
D gene: TRBD1
V gene: TRBV6-5
clone size: .
J gene: TRBJ1-1

CDR3 DNA: TGTGCCAGCAACCAGGGGACCGGAAACACCATATATTTT
CDR3 protein: CASNQGTGNTIYF
D gene: .
V gene: TRBV7-2
clone size: .
J gene: TRBJ1-3

CDR3 DNA: TGCGCCAGCCTGCCTGGAGGGCCGAGGACCGGGGAGCTGTTTTTT
CDR3 protein: CASLPGGPRTGELFF
D gene: .
V gene: TRBV5-1
clone size: .
J gene: TRBJ2-2

CDR3 DNA: TGTGCCAGCGGCCTTGGGGGATCCGGGGGAGATACGCAGTATTTT
CDR3 protein: CASGLGGSGGDTQYF
D gene: .
V gene: TRBV28
clone size: few
J gene: TRBJ2-3

CDR3 DNA: TGTGCCAGCAGCTTCCCCTCCTCGACTAGGCACGGGGCAGATACGCAGTATTTT
CDR3 protein: CASSFPSSTRHGADTQYF
D gene: .
V gene: TRBV7-2
clone size: .
J gene: TRBJ2-3

CDR3 DNA: TGTGCCAGCAGCCCCTTTGGGGGGAATTCCGTGCCCCAGCATTTT
CDR3 protein: CASSPFGGNSVPQHF
D gene: .
V gene: TRBV28
clone size: .
J gene: TRBJ1-5